This T cell receptor (beta chain) was sequenced for a study of blood T cell repertoires in COVID-19 (TCRdb year 2020). Regarding the study in general: The collaborator samples originated in the United States, Italy and Spain and spanned the acute and convalescent phases of COVID-19. HLA class I and class II types, where available, came from metadata supplied by the sample provider rather than from assay-based typing. The dataset comprised deeply sampled blood TCRbeta repertoires from subjects exposed to, actively infected with, or recovered from COVID-19. The material from the prospective study consisted of cDNA or gDNA derived from T cells, B-cell-depleted T cells, or PBMCs. Nearly every sample came with metadata listing a de-identified subject ID, COVID-19 status, age in years and sex. Samples were obtained from the ongoing ImmuneRACE study (first 160 participants) and from roughly 1,300 subjects provided by 6 global collaborators. The repertoires were released in a freely available public database intended as a resource for research on the immune response to SARS-CoV-2. Points the paper makes about the study in general: Clinical and demographic metadata were provided uncurated, with the amount varying by source and participant.

Note on this clone: What antigen it recognizes has not been identified. No base quality values were provided; no much bigger clone lies one nucleotide off.

TCRbeta CDR3 regions were amplified from genomic DNA using the immunoSEQ Assay, a bias-controlled multiplex PCR. In the original analysis: The number of nucleated cells in each sample was estimated by amplification of reference gene primers within the assay. To quantify the absolute abundance of each unique TCRbeta CDR3 rearrangement, sequence reads were collapsed and filtered. For each sample, productive Simpson clonality was calculated as the square root of Simpson's diversity index across productive rearrangements. TCRdb stores this immuneACCESS table with in-frame sequences only. Part of the clones is absent; in the studies checked, under half of the shortfall reflects unresolved V genes, and no reason is known for the rest. The V and J calls and the clone size are those of that table, but D and trimming were determined from the DNA. The sample contains 250,000 to 300,000 clones, 91% of them found a single time. The ten largest clones take up 1.2% of the sample.

Enrolling through a virtual design, the prospective study's participants ranged in age from roughly 18 to 89 years and lived across around 25 United States geographic areas. Cohort assignment in the prospective study relied on participant-reported clinical history from a screening survey and a study questionnaire. In the prospective study, whole blood, serum and a nasopharyngeal or oropharyngeal swab were collected from each participant by mobile phlebotomists. Prospective study participants could optionally give additional blood draws and questionnaires over an approximately 2-month period. Before DNA extraction, prospective study blood samples were shipped either frozen or at room temperature. The TCR originated in a human donor in a cohort exposed to, infected with or recovered from COVID-19 (not recorded which). The donor label of this sample is uncertain. Input material: PBMCs or T cells enriched from blood (not recorded which).

The sequenced DNA is TGTGCCAGCTCACAAGGACAGGATCGGGCGACCCAGTACTTC. Its coded protein is CASSQGQDRATQYF. The rearrangement joined TRBV18 to TRBJ2-5; TRBD1 agrees with 7 junctional bases. There are 14 amino acids in the CDR3, from cysteine to phenylalanine inclusive. Just CDR3 DNA is preserved here, 42 bases in frame from base 1. The germline V gene sets CDR1 to KGHSH and CDR2 to LQKENI. From V the trimming removes 4 bases and from J it removes 7 bases, while the gene matches leave 9 bases of the junction unaccounted for. Full variable domain (CDR3 extended with the reference TRBV18 and TRBJ2-5 proteins): NAGVMQNPRHLVRRRGQEARLRCSPMKGHSHVYWYRQLPEEGLKFMVYLQKENIIDESGMPKERFSAEFPKEGPSILRIQQVVRGDSAAYFCASSQGQDRATQYFGPGTRLLVL.